This is a list of T cell receptor beta chains from one sample in a study of T-cell reconstitution after alpha-beta-depleted transplantation in children. MiXCR, applied by TCRdb to the PCR reads, yields one record per CDR3 protein. The sample shows 210,000 or so distinct CDR3 sequences, roughly a tenth of them seen only once. This specimen consisted of PBMCs, obtained before TCRalphabeta/CD19-depleted stem cell transplant. These receptors originate from a child in the first two years of life with acute myeloid leukemia, due to receive a stem cell transplant. CDR3s include the opening cysteine and the closing phenylalanine or tryptophan. A D gene is named only where the DNA matches it firmly. Rows may omit the clone size; those that give it use once, few, many or a size class.

d_gene	abundance	v_gene	j_gene	CDR3nt	CDR3aa
.	many	TRBV10-3	TRBJ2-7	TGTGCCATCACCGACAGCGTCTACGAGCAGTACTTC	CAITDSVYEQYF
.	many	TRBV12-3/TRBV12-4	TRBJ2-7	TGTGCCAGCAGCTGGGGGAAGAGGAGCTCCTACGAGCAGTACTTC	CASSWGKRSSYEQYF
.	many	TRBV5-1	TRBJ2-1	TGCGCCAGCAGCTTGGGTCCGGGGTCACGGTCCTACAATGAGCAGTTCTTC	CASSLGPGSRSYNEQFF
.	many	TRBV29-1	TRBJ1-2	TGCAGCGTTGAACTTGGGAGTGATGGCTACACCTTC	CSVELGSDGYTF
.	few	TRBV10-1	TRBJ1-2	TGCGCCAGCAGTGAAGATGGCTTCTATGGCTACACCTTC	CASSEDGFYGYTF
.	few	TRBV7-2	TRBJ1-3	TGTGCCAGCAGTTGGGGAGCAGGAAACACCATATATTTT	CASSWGAGNTIYF
.	many	TRBV7-2	TRBJ1-2	TGTGCCAGCAGCTTAGGCAGCTCTTCTAACTATGGCTACACCTTC	CASSLGSSSNYGYTF
TRBD1	many	TRBV3-1	TRBJ2-7	TGTGCCAGCAGCCAAAGGGGGCTCTCCTACGAGCAGTACTTC	CASSQRGLSYEQYF
.	.	TRBV29-1	TRBJ1-1	TGCAGCGTTTCATGGGGGGGGAGCACTGGAGCTTTCTTT	CSVSWGGSTGAFF
.	many	TRBV5-1	TRBJ2-7	TGCGCCAGCAGCTTGGACAGGCTACCCTCCTACGAGCAGTACTTC	CASSLDRLPSYEQYF
.	many	TRBV4-1	TRBJ1-5	TGCGCCAGCAGCCAAGGAGGTGGACGGGACAATCAGCCCCAGCATTTT	CASSQGGGRDNQPQHF
TRBD2	many	TRBV4-1	TRBJ2-1	TGCGCCAGCAGCCAATCCCGGACTAGCGGTTACAATGAGCAGTTCTTC	CASSQSRTSGYNEQFF
.	many	TRBV10-3	TRBJ2-5	TGTGCCATCGGACCTCAACAGGGCCACCAAGAGACCCAGTACTTC	CAIGPQQGHQETQYF
.	.	TRBV7-8	TRBJ2-6	TGTGCCAGCAGCCGAACGATACACTCTGGGGCCAACGTCCTGACTTTC	CASSRTIHSGANVLTF
.	.	TRBV7-6	TRBJ1-1	TGTGCCAGCAGCTATGCAGGGTACCCCGAAGCTTTCTTT	CASSYAGYPEAFF
.	many	TRBV24-1	TRBJ2-5	TGTGCCACCAGTTCGGGGGGCGAGGAGACCCAGTACTTC	CATSSGGEETQYF
.	many	TRBV5-1	TRBJ2-1	TGCGCCAGCAGCTTCTTTTGGGCCTCCTACAATGAGCAGTTCTTC	CASSFFWASYNEQFF
TRBD2	many	TRBV10-3	TRBJ2-3	TGTGCCATCAGTGAGACTAGCGGGAGGTTAGATACGCAGTATTTT	CAISETSGRLDTQYF
.	many	TRBV10-1	TRBJ1-5	TGCGCCAGCAGTTTGGCGGGCGTAGGTCAGCCCCAGCATTTT	CASSLAGVGQPQHF
.	many	TRBV27	TRBJ2-7	TGTGCCAGCAGTTTAGGAACAGGCCATGGAGAGCAGTACTTC	CASSLGTGHGEQYF
.	many	TRBV11-2	TRBJ2-1	TGTGCCAGCAGCTTGACTGCGGGTGAGCAGTTCTTC	CASSLTAGEQFF
.	many	TRBV28	TRBJ1-1	TGTGCCAGCATAAGGGACGTATACACTGAAGCTTTCTTT	CASIRDVYTEAFF
TRBD2	many	TRBV24-1	TRBJ2-1	TGTGCCACCAGTGGGAGGGCGATAACTAGCGGGAGAGGATACAATGAGCAGTTCTTC	CATSGRAITSGRGYNEQFF
TRBD2	many	TRBV10-3	TRBJ2-1	TGTGCCATCAGCGCGTATGTGGGGACTAGCTTTGAGCAGTTCTTC	CAISAYVGTSFEQFF
TRBD1	many	TRBV20-1	TRBJ2-1	TGCAGTGCTTTCTACCCCGGGACAGTTCACAATGAGCAGTTCTTC	CSAFYPGTVHNEQFF
TRBD1	many	TRBV5-1	TRBJ2-4	TGCGCCAGCAGCTGGGGACAGGGAGACATTCAGTACTTC	CASSWGQGDIQYF
.	many	TRBV20-1	TRBJ2-1	TGCAGTGCTACGAGGGGCTCCTACAATGAGCAGTTCTTC	CSATRGSYNEQFF
.	many	TRBV12-3/TRBV12-4	TRBJ1-1	TGTGCCAGCAGTTTTTCTCAGGGAGCGGGAGATACTGAAGCTTTCTTT	CASSFSQGAGDTEAFF
.	many	TRBV6-5	TRBJ1-1	TGTGCCAGCAGTTACTCCTACAGGGCTGGCACTGAAGCTTTCTTT	CASSYSYRAGTEAFF
.	many	TRBV5-1	TRBJ2-3	TGCGCCAGCAGCTTGTCAGCGGGCACAGATACGCAGTATTTT	CASSLSAGTDTQYF
.	many	TRBV5-1	TRBJ2-3	TGCGCCAGCAGCTTGGTTGGGGATAGAGGGGATACGCAGTATTTT	CASSLVGDRGDTQYF
TRBD2	many	TRBV11-2	TRBJ2-3	TGTGCCAGCAGCCCCGGGACTAGCAGCCTCACAGATACGCAGTATTTT	CASSPGTSSLTDTQYF
.	many	TRBV24-1	TRBJ2-3	TGTGCCACCAGTCTAAGCGGGAGCACAGATACGCAGTATTTT	CATSLSGSTDTQYF
.	many	TRBV19	TRBJ1-4	TGTGCCAGCCGGTTAAGGGGGAATAATGAAAAACTGTTTTTT	CASRLRGNNEKLFF
TRBD1	many	TRBV5-5	TRBJ1-1	TGTGCCAGCAGCCGATGGACAGGGGGCGGGACTGAAGCTTTCTTT	CASSRWTGGGTEAFF
.	.	TRBV28	TRBJ1-1	TGTGCCAGCACCCGGGGGCAGATCGTAGCTTTCTTT	CASTRGQIVAFF
.	many	TRBV29-1	TRBJ1-1	TGCAGCGTTGATCAGAACGGGCACACTGAAGCTTTCTTT	CSVDQNGHTEAFF
TRBD1	few	TRBV7-9	TRBJ2-7	TGTGCCAGCAGCTTAAGGGGTCCAGGACAGGACCCCTACGAGCAGTACTTC	CASSLRGPGQDPYEQYF
.	many	TRBV18	TRBJ2-7	TGTGCCAGCTCCCCACCTGCGGGGGCGGCCTACGAGCAGTACTTC	CASSPPAGAAYEQYF
TRBD2	many	TRBV6-1	TRBJ2-7	TGTGCCAGCAGTACCCTAGCGGGAGGTGGCGAGCAGTACTTC	CASSTLAGGGEQYF
TRBD1	many	TRBV20-1	TRBJ2-1	TGCAGTGCTAGGTCGGACAGGGCCTCCAATGAGCAGTTCTTC	CSARSDRASNEQFF
.	.	TRBV7-2	TRBJ2-7	TGTGCCAGCAGCCGGGGGAGAGGACCCTACGAGCAGTACTTC	CASSRGRGPYEQYF
TRBD2	many	TRBV5-1	TRBJ2-3	TGCGCCAGCAGCCAACCCCGGGGGGGCAACACAGATACGCAGTATTTT	CASSQPRGGNTDTQYF
.	many	TRBV7-9	TRBJ2-7	TGTGCCAGCAGACCCGGGATGCCCCTCTACGAGCAGTACTTC	CASRPGMPLYEQYF
.	few	TRBV7-2	TRBJ1-6	TGTGCCAGCAGCTTAGGAGGGGCAGGTTCACCCCTCCACTTT	CASSLGGAGSPLHF
.	many	TRBV7-6	TRBJ2-1	TGTGCCAGCAGCTCCCCGTATCTGGCCGATGAGCAGTTCTTC	CASSSPYLADEQFF
TRBD1	many	TRBV5-1	TRBJ2-1	TGCGCCAGCAGCTTGGGGACAGGGAGCTCCTACAATGAGCAGTTCTTC	CASSLGTGSSYNEQFF
TRBD1	many	TRBV29-1	TRBJ1-3	TGCAGCGCCCGACAGGGTATCGGCTCTGGAAACACCATATATTTT	CSARQGIGSGNTIYF
.	many	TRBV7-2	TRBJ1-1	TGTGCCAGCAGCCTTTGGACAGACCCTGCTCTGTTGGCTTTCTTT	CASSLWTDPALLAFF
.	many	TRBV10-2	TRBJ1-5	TGCGCCAGCAGTGACAGGGCCCTCAATCAGCCCCAGCATTTT	CASSDRALNQPQHF
.	many	TRBV27	TRBJ2-5	TGTGCCAGCAGTAGGGACTTTCAAGAGACCCAGTACTTC	CASSRDFQETQYF
TRBD1	many	TRBV5-1	TRBJ2-7	TGCGCCAGCAGCTATAGACAGGGTCTGTTGGAGCAGTACTTC	CASSYRQGLLEQYF